This entry is about one T cell receptor beta chain. This specimen comes from a study of cytomegalovirus exposure and HLA in healthy donors. There are 15 residues in the CDR3. Germline V CDR1 and CDR2: SEHNR, FQNEAQ (reference sequence). Trimming removed 4 bases at V and 6 bases at J, with 18 bases between. 60 Vbeta and 13 Jbeta primers were used in PCR. The data were produced by immunoSEQ multiplex PCR, yet TCRdb's version contains in-frame clones alone and is incomplete. Among about 200,000 clones listed, about 83% were seen once. The sequenced material came from PBMCs. J is TRBJ1-1 and V is TRBV7-9; D unclear. This TCR derives from a man aged 40-50 years in good health and CMV-seronegative. Written as DNA, the CDR3 is TGTGCCAGCAGCTCCCCCCGGGTACTACCACCTGAAGCTTTCTTT. Protein sequence: CASSSPRVLPPEAFF.